This T cell receptor (beta chain) was obtained from a study of cytomegalovirus exposure and HLA in healthy donors. Study-wide points: Exclusion as indistinguishable affected some V segments, including TRBV6-2 and TRBV6-3. Using a false discovery rate of 0.05, a later analysis showed that around 16,000 TCR beta sequences were associated with HLA alleles. An analysis that came later showed most CMV-associated TCR beta chains appearing HLA-restricted.

The CDR3 consists of 15 residues. Trimming removed 0 bases at V and 2 bases at J, with 12 bases between. The germline V gene encodes CDR1 SGHRS and CDR2 YFSETQ. A note on this clone: Its antigen is currently unknown.

A multiplex PCR was run with 60 Vbeta primers and 13 Jbeta primers. Assay: immunoSEQ multiplex PCR; the TCRdb copy retains only in-frame clones and omits some. The profile shows approximately 150,000 clones, more than 75% of them singletons. The material sequenced was PBMCs. The origin of this receptor is a woman aged 40-49 years in good health and CMV-seropositive. The chain recombines TRBV5-1 with TRBJ2-7; possible D gene TRBD1, 5 bases. CDR3 DNA sequence: TGCGCCAGCAGCTTGGTCCCAGGGCGCCCCTACGAGCAGTACTTC. Protein: CASSLVPGRPYEQYF.